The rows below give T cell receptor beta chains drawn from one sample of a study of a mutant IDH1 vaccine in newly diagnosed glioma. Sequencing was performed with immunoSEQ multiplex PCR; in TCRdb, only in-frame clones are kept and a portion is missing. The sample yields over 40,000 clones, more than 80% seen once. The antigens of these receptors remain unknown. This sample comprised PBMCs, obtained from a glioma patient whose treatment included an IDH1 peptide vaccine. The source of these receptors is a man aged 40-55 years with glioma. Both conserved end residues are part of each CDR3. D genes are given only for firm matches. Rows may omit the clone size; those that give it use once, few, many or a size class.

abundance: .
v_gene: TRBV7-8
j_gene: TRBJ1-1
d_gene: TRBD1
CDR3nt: TGTGCCAGCAGCTTCGGACAGGGGCGTATGAACACTGAAGCTTTCTTT
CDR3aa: CASSFGQGRMNTEAFF

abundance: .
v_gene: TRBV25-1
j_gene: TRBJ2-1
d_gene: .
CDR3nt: TGTGCCAGCAGGCTCTCGAACTACAATGAGCAGTTCTTC
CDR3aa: CASRLSNYNEQFF

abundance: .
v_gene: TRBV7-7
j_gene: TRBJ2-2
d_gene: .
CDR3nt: TGTGCTAGCAGCCTGGGGCCTACTAACACCGGGGAGCTGTTTTTT
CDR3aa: CASSLGPTNTGELFF

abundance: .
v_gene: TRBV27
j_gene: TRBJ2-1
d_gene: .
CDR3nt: TGTGCCAGCAGGCTCAACTCACAGGGTTACAATGAGCAGTTCTTC
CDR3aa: CASRLNSQGYNEQFF

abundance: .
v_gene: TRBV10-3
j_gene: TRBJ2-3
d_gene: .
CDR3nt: TGTGCCATCACCCCTGGGCAGGGTTTCACAGATACGCAGTATTTT
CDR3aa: CAITPGQGFTDTQYF

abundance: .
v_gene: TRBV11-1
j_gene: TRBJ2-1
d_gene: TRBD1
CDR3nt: TGTGCCAGCAGCTCTCAGCGCCGGGACAGGGATGATGAGCAGTTCTTC
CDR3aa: CASSSQRRDRDDEQFF

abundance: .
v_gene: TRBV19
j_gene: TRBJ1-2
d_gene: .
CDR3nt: TGTGCCAGTAGTATCATAGGGGATGGCTACACCTTC
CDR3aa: CASSIIGDGYTF

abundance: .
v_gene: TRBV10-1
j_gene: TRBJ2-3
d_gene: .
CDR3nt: .
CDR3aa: CASSESRRLAGVFWPDTQYF

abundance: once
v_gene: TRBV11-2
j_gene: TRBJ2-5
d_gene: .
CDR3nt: TGTGCCAGCAGCCGCCCACAGACTCTGGGGGAGACCCAGTACTTC
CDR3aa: CASSRPQTLGETQYF

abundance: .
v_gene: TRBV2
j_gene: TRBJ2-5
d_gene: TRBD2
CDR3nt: TGTGCCAGCAAAACTAGCGGGGCGGGGGAGACCCAGTACTTC
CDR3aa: CASKTSGAGETQYF

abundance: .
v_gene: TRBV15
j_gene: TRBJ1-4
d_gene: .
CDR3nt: TGTGCCACCAGCAGGGACTGGGGGACTAATGAAAAACTGTTTTTT
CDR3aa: CATSRDWGTNEKLFF

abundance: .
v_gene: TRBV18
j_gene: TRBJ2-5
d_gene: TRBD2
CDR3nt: TGTGCCAGCTCAGACGGACTAGCGGGAGGAGAGACCCAGTACTTC
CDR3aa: CASSDGLAGGETQYF

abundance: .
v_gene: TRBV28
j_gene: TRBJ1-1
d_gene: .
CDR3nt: TGTGCCAGCAGTTCACCCGCCGTAACAGGGAACACTGAAGCTTTCTTT
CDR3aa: CASSSPAVTGNTEAFF

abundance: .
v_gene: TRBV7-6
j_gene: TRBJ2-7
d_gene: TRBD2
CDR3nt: TGTGCCAGCAGCTTATTGGGCGGGAGTGAGGTGTACGAGCAGTACTTC
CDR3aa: CASSLLGGSEVYEQYF

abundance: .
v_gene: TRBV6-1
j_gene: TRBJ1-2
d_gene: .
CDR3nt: TGTGCCAGCAGTGGTAATAGGGGGTACGGGGGCTACACCTTC
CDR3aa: CASSGNRGYGGYTF

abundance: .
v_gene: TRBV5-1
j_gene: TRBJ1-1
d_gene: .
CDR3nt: TGCGCCAGCAGCTTGGGAACAGTGAACACTGAAGCTTTCTTT
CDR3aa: CASSLGTVNTEAFF

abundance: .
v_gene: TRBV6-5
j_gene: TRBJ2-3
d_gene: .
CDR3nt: TGTGCCAGCAGTTACGGAGGGGGCTTTGATACGCAGTATTTT
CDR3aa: CASSYGGGFDTQYF

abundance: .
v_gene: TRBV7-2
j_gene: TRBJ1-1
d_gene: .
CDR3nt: TGTGCCAGCAGCTCCTGGACAGCTTCGAACACTGAAGCTTTCTTT
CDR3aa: CASSSWTASNTEAFF

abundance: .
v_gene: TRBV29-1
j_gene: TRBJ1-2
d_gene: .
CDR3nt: TGCAGCGTTGGGGTAGGGCAGAGCTATGGCTACACCTTC
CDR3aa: CSVGVGQSYGYTF

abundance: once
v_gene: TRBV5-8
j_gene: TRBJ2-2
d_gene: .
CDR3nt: TGTGCCAGCAGCTTGGGACGAGGGGGAGATACCGGGGAGCTGTTTTTT
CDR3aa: CASSLGRGGDTGELFF

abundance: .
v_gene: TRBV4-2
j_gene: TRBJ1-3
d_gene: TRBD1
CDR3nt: TGTGCCAGCAGCCAAACCCAGGGGGCTGGCTCTGGAAACACCATATATTTT
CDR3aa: CASSQTQGAGSGNTIYF

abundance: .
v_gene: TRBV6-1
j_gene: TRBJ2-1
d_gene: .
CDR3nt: TGTGCCAGCAGTGAAGAAGCGGGCTCCTACAATGAGCAGTTCTTC
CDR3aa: CASSEEAGSYNEQFF

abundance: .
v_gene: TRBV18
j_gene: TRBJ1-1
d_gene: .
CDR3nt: TGTGCCAGCTCGCGCTCCGGGCAGCCGAACACTGAAGCTTTCTTT
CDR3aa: CASSRSGQPNTEAFF

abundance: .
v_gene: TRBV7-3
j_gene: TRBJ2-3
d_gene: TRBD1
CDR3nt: TGTGCCAGCAGCTCGACGGACAGGGTTGGGGATACGCAGTATTTT
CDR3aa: CASSSTDRVGDTQYF

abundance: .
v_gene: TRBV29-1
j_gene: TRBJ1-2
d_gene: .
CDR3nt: TGCAGCGTTGAAGACCCTCGTGGTGGCTACACCTTC
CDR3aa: CSVEDPRGGYTF

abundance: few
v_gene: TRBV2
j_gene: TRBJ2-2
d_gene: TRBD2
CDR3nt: TGTGCCAGCACTCCGAAACTAGCGTCTGGGGAGCTGTTTTTT
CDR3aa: CASTPKLASGELFF

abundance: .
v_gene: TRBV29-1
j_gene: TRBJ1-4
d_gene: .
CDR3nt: TGCAGCGTCGGAGCCCCCCAAAGGGAAAAACTGTTTTTT
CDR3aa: CSVGAPQREKLFF

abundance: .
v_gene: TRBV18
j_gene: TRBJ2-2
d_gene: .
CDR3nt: TGTGCCAGCTCAGACAGGAATGTCGGGGAGCTGTTTTTT
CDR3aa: CASSDRNVGELFF

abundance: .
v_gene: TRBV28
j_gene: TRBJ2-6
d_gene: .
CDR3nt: TGTGCCGGTTCGAGGGGTTCCCGCTCTGGGGCCAACGTCCTGACTTTC
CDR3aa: CAGSRGSRSGANVLTF

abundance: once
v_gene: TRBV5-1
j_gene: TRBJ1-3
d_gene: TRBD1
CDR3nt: TGCGCCAGCAGCCCTAGTCCCGGGACAGGGTCTGGAAACACCATATATTTT
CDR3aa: CASSPSPGTGSGNTIYF

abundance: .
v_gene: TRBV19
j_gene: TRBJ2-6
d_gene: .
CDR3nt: TGTGCCAGTAGTATCTTATCGTCTGGGAGCTCTGGGGCCAACGTCCTGACTTTC
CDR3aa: CASSILSSGSSGANVLTF

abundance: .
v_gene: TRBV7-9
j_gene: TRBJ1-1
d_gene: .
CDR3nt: TGTGCCAGCAGCTTACGAGCAGGGGACGCTGAAGCTTTCTTT
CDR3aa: CASSLRAGDAEAFF

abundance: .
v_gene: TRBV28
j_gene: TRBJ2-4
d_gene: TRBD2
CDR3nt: TGTGCCAGCAGTTTCTCAGGACTAGCGGGAGCATCCAAAAACATTCAGTACTTC
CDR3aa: CASSFSGLAGASKNIQYF

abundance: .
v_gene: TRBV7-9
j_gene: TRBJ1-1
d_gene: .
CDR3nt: TGTGCCAGCAGCCGACATGACGGGTTGAACACTGAAGCTTTCTTT
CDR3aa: CASSRHDGLNTEAFF

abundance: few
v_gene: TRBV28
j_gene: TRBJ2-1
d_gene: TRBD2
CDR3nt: TGTGCCAGCAGTTTAGAAAGACTAGCGGTTTACAATGAGCAGTTCTTC
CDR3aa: CASSLERLAVYNEQFF

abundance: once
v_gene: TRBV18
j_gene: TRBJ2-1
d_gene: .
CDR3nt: TGTGCCAGCTCACCAGGGGACTCGTCGTACAATGAGCAGTTCTTC
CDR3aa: CASSPGDSSYNEQFF

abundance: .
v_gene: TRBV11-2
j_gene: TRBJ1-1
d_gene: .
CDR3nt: TGTGCCAGCAGCTTGCCCGCGGGGGCGGGCACTGAAGCTTTCTTT
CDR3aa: CASSLPAGAGTEAFF

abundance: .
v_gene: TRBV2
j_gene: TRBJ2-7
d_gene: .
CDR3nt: TGTGCCAGCAGTGAGGCCCCGGGACGGAGGGGCTCCTACGAGCAGTACTTC
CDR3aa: CASSEAPGRRGSYEQYF

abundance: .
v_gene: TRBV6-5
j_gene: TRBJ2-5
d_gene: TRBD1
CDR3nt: TGTGCCAGCAGTTACTCCGGCAGGGGGTACGGTGAGACCCAGTACTTC
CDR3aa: CASSYSGRGYGETQYF

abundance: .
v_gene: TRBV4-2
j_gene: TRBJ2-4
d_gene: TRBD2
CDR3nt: TGTGCCAGCAGCCAAGAGGGAGCGGGGGCGGCCAAAAACATTCAGTACTTC
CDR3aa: CASSQEGAGAAKNIQYF

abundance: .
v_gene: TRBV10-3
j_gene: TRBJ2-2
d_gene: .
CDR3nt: TGTGCCATCAGATCAGGCGACAAGAACACCGGGGAGCTGTTTTTT
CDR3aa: CAIRSGDKNTGELFF